What follows are 28 T cell receptor beta chains derived from one specimen sequenced in a study of identifying expanded T cells in peripheral blood. Profiled with immunoSEQ multiplex PCR; TCRdb holds only in-frame clones, not every one. The profile shows about 130,000 clones, approximately 86% of them singletons. Sequenced material: blood. These receptors all come from a person between 18 and 75 years old in good health.

The chain combines TRBV5-1 with TRBJ2-1, with TRBD2 identical over 13 bases. The CDR3 covers 15 residues. The V gene end was trimmed by 4 bases and the J gene end by 7 bases; junction bases not matched to a gene: 5. Germline V lookup: CDR1 SGHRS, CDR2 YFSETQ. The chain's CDR3 is CASSIGLAGVNEQFF. The DNA for the CDR3 is TGCGCCAGCAGCATCGGACTAGCGGGAGTTAATGAGCAGTTCTTC.

This clone occurred a few times. The rearrangement uses TRBV7-8 and TRBJ2-1; TRBD2 matches 7 bases. This CDR3 spans 17 amino acids. Unmatched junction bases numbered 14, after V lost 2 bases and J lost 7 bases. Germline CDR1 is SGHVS and CDR2 is FQNEAQ. This CDR3 is CASSLRPPGGGRNEQFF. CDR3 in DNA: TGTGCCAGCAGCTTAAGGCCCCCTGGGGGAGGGAGGAATGAGCAGTTCTTC.

The chain links TRBV9 to TRBJ2-5; perhaps D is TRBD1 or TRBD2 (6 bases each). Germline values: CDR1 SGDLS, CDR2 YYNGEE. The CDR3 consists of 14 residues. Trimming shortened V by 0 bases and J by 5 bases, and 11 bases separated the two germline ends. CDR3 in amino acids: CASSVEGGRETQYF. DNA of the CDR3: TGTGCCAGCAGCGTAGAGGGGGGTAGGGAGACCCAGTACTTC.

This clone was found a few times. Other DNA sequences within the sample encode an identical CDR3. The chain employs TRBV7-2 and TRBJ1-2, with D uncertain. V lost 1 base and J lost 0, with 3 bases in between. The length of the CDR3 is 13 residues. Germline values: CDR1 SGHTA, CDR2 FQGNSA. The DNA for the CDR3 is TGTGCCAGCAGCTTAGACTCTAACTATGGCTACACCTTC. It codes for CASSLDSNYGYTF.

Only one count was recorded for this clone. The genes are TRBV7-2 and TRBJ2-1, with 9 bases that match TRBD2. This CDR3 region has 15 residues. Losses at the gene ends were 6 bases for V and 7 bases for J; bases not matched to a gene: 10. Germline V CDR1 and CDR2: SGHTA, FQGNSA. For the CDR3, the DNA is TGTGCCAGCAGGATACAGGTAGCGGGAGATAATGAGCAGTTCTTC. Its translation: CASRIQVAGDNEQFF. The variable domain in full, completed from reference TRBV7-2 and TRBJ2-1, reads GAGVSQSPSNKVTEKGKDVELRCDPISGHTALYWYRQSLGQGLEFLIYFQGNSAPDKSGLPSDRFSAERTGGSVSTLTIQRTQQEDSAVYLCASRIQVAGDNEQFFGPGTRLTVL.

This rearrangement joins TRBV11-3 to TRBJ2-1; D is unresolved. This CDR3 is built from 12 residues. CDR1 is SGHNT and CDR2 is YENEEA in the germline V gene. V was trimmed by 5 bases and J by 9 bases, leaving 11 bases between them. For the CDR3, the DNA is TGTGCCAGCAGCCAGAGTTGGGGTGAGCAGTTCTTC. Translating it yields CASSQSWGEQFF.

This rearrangement joins TRBV7-8 to TRBJ2-3; D unresolved. This CDR3 contains 15 residues. Germline loops: CDR1 SGHVS, CDR2 FQNEAQ. V lost 2 bases and J lost 4, with 13 bases in between. The CDR3 DNA reads as TGTGCCAGCAGCTTATACGGGTATTCGTCAGATACGCAGTATTTT. It encodes CASSLYGYSSDTQYF. Filled out from reference TRBV7-8 and TRBJ2-3, the complete variable domain reads GAGVSQSPRYKVAKRGQDVALRCDPISGHVSLFWYQQALGQGPEFLTYFQNEAQLDKSGLPSDRFFAERPEGSVSTLKIQRTQQEDSAVYLCASSLYGYSSDTQYFGPGTRLTVL.

The rearrangement joins TRBV4-3 to TRBJ2-1; D gene unclear. The CDR3 has 17 amino acids. CDR1 LGHNA and CDR2 YSLEER come from the germline V gene. Trimming stripped 0 bases from V and 9 bases from J, with 21 bases between. The DNA of the CDR3 is TGCGCCAGCAGCCAAGATAAGTACACCGTCTCGTTTAGTGAGCAGTTCTTC. Translation gives CASSQDKYTVSFSEQFF.

DNA for the CDR3: TGTGCCAGCAGCGGTGGACAGCAAGAGACCCAGTACTTC. It codes for CASSGGQQETQYF. The J gene is TRBJ2-5, the V gene TRBV9, with D tentatively TRBD1 (6 bases). The CDR3 consists of 13 residues. In germline, CDR1 is SGDLS, CDR2 YYNGEE. Trimming removed 3 bases from V and 2 bases from J, with 8 bases in between. Full variable domain (rest looked up from reference TRBV9 and TRBJ2-5): DSGVTQTPKHLITATGQRVTLRCSPRSGDLSVYWYQQSLDQGLQFLIQYYNGEERAKGNILERFSAQQFPDLHSELNLSSLELGDSALYFCASSGGQQETQYFGPGTRLLVL.

In its sample, this clone was seen a few times. The V call is TRBV2, the J call TRBJ2-1; D call uncertain. The length of the CDR3 is 12 residues. Trimming left V 2 bases short and J 7 bases short, with 6 bases between. Germline CDR1 reads SNHLY; CDR2 reads FYNNEI. The CDR3 region has the DNA TGTGCCAGCAGTGAATCCGCAAATGAGCAGTTCTTC. Amino acid sequence: CASSESANEQFF.

The chain couples TRBV10-3 to TRBJ1-2; perhaps TRBD1 as D (5 bases). Trimming removed 6 bases from V and 7 bases from J, with 27 bases in between. In germline, CDR1 is ENHRY, CDR2 SYGVKD. This CDR3 is 17 amino acids long. CDR3 region: CAISADGARVRRGGYTF. The DNA for the CDR3 is TGTGCCATCAGCGCAGACGGGGCGCGGGTCCGGCGGGGTGGCTACACCTTC.

The rearrangement uses TRBV19 and TRBJ1-3, with 7 bases fitting TRBD1. V was pared by 7 bases and J by 9 bases, with 9 bases of the junction left unmatched. The germline V gene has CDR1 LNHDA and CDR2 SQIVND (reference sequence). CDR3 length equals 13 residues. The CDR3 region is CASKQGESGTIYF. The CDR3 DNA sequence: TGTGCCAGTAAGCAGGGGGAGTCTGGCACCATATATTTT.

The chain uses TRBV18 and TRBJ1-1; tentative D call: TRBD1 (6 bases). Trimming stripped 3 bases from V and 0 bases from J, with 14 bases between. CDR3 length: 16 residues. Germline CDR1 KGHSH, CDR2 LQKENI. The CDR3 reads CASSPDPDSMNTEAFF. CDR3 DNA sequence: TGTGCCAGCTCACCGGACCCGGACAGCATGAACACTGAAGCTTTCTTT.

This clone was seen only once. The CDR3 DNA reads as TGTGCCAGTAGCTCCGGGGACAGTAACACCGGGGAGCTGTTTTTT. Its translation: CASSSGDSNTGELFF. The genes are TRBV19 and TRBJ2-2; 7 bases are a match to TRBD1. The CDR3 runs to 15 residues. Germline V CDR1 and CDR2: LNHDA, SQIVND (reference sequence). The V segment lost 6 bases and the J segment 2 bases; nucleotides outside the gene matches: 6.

This sequence joins TRBV4-1 and TRBJ1-2; 8 bases match TRBD1. The germline V gene has CDR1 MGHRA and CDR2 YSYEKL. The CDR3 covers 14 residues. The junction had 3 bases not matched to a gene; V was cut back by 0 bases and J by 6 bases. In DNA, the CDR3 is TGCGCCAGCAGCCAAGATGTACAGGGGGATGGCTACACCTTC. Its translation is CASSQDVQGDGYTF.

V gene TRBV7-2 combines with J gene TRBJ1-1; 7 positions agree with TRBD1. Germline CDR1 SGHTA, CDR2 FQGNSA. The CDR3 runs to 14 residues. V lost 2 bases to trimming and J lost 4 bases; unmatched junction nucleotides: 4. The CDR3 DNA reads TGTGCCAGCAGCTTAAACAGGGGTACCACTGAAGCTTTCTTT. This encodes CASSLNRGTTEAFF.

This clone appeared a few times. CDR3 sequence reads: CASSGGMGNTIYF. The CDR3 region has the DNA TGTGCCAGCAGCGGTGGAATGGGAAACACCATATATTTT. The chain joins TRBV14 to TRBJ1-3; D not resolved. CDR3 length: 13 residues. V lost 5 bases to trimming and J lost 4 bases, with 9 bases between them. Germline CDR1 is SGHDN and CDR2 is FVKESK.

The J gene is TRBJ1-6, the V gene TRBV6-5, with D uncertain. The CDR3 is 12 amino acids. Per the germline V gene, CDR1 is MNHEY and CDR2 is SVGAGI. V was trimmed by 4 bases and J by 7 bases, leaving 5 bases between them. This CDR3 reads CASSSQNSPLHF. The CDR3 nucleotides read TGTGCCAGCAGTTCCCAAAATTCACCCCTCCACTTT.

The CDR3 DNA follows: TGTGCCAGCTCACCGACAGGGGAAGAGACCCAGTACTTC. This gives the protein CASSPTGEETQYF. This rearrangement joins TRBV18 to TRBJ2-5; 8 positions match TRBD1. V shed 3 bases and J 3 bases; nucleotides not matched to a gene: 0. The germline V gene encodes CDR1 KGHSH and CDR2 LQKENI. This CDR3 spans 13 amino acids. The full variable domain, in which reference TRBV18 and TRBJ2-5 provide the parts outside the CDR3, is NAGVMQNPRHLVRRRGQEARLRCSPMKGHSHVYWYRQLPEEGLKFMVYLQKENIIDESGMPKERFSAEFPKEGPSILRIQQVVRGDSAAYFCASSPTGEETQYFGPGTRLLVL.

The CDR3 loop is CASSRTGGFSEQYF. CDR3 nucleotide sequence: TGTGCCAGTAGTAGGACCGGAGGGTTTTCCGAGCAGTACTTC. V is TRBV19 and J is TRBJ2-7, with D maybe TRBD2 (6 bases). Germline V gene sequence: CDR1 LNHDA, CDR2 SQIVND (reference sequence). The ends were cut back, 4 bases at V and 6 bases at J, with 16 bases in the middle. The CDR3 is 14 amino acids.

The CDR3 bases are TGTGCCAGCAGACGGGGAAGGAGTACTGAAGCTTTCTTT. Translated, it gives CASRRGRSTEAFF. V and J are TRBV7-2 and TRBJ1-1, with D hard to call. This CDR3 is 13 amino acids long. Germline-derived CDR1 and CDR2 are SGHTA and FQGNSA. V was cut by 6 bases and J by 5 bases, with 13 bases left in between.

The CDR3 region is CASSVELSLSTGELFF. The CDR3 DNA reads as TGTGCCAGCAGCGTAGAGCTAAGCCTTAGCACCGGGGAGCTGTTTTTT. This chain uses TRBV9 with TRBJ2-2; D gene ambiguous. V dropped 0 bases and J dropped 4 bases, with 13 bases sitting between them. The CDR3 loop spans 16 amino acids. The germline V gene has CDR1 SGDLS and CDR2 YYNGEE. Supplemented by reference TRBV9 and TRBJ2-2, the full variable domain reads DSGVTQTPKHLITATGQRVTLRCSPRSGDLSVYWYQQSLDQGLQFLIQYYNGEERAKGNILERFSAQQFPDLHSELNLSSLELGDSALYFCASSVELSLSTGELFFGEGSRLTVL.

The rearrangement links TRBV27 to TRBJ1-2; D not resolved. CDR1 is MNHEY, CDR2 SMNVEV, per germline (reference sequence). V lost 2 bases and J 3 bases, leaving 7 bases between the germline ends. The CDR3 totals 13 residues. CDR3 loop: CASSLKRDYGYTF. CDR3 in DNA: TGTGCCAGCAGTTTAAAGCGGGACTATGGCTACACCTTC.

The chain carries TRBV6-6 and TRBJ2-7, with D unclear. The germline CDR1 and CDR2 sequences are MNHNY and SVGAGI (reference sequence). There are 13 residues in the CDR3. Trimming removed 5 bases from V and 4 bases from J, with 12 bases in between. As DNA, the CDR3 is TGTGCCAGCAGTCCCTCACAGTCGTACGAGCAGTACTTC. Translated: CASSPSQSYEQYF.

This chain uses TRBV18 with TRBJ1-2; D may be TRBD1 (5 bases). Trimming cost V 4 bases and J 8 bases, with 20 bases left between them. Germline V gives CDR1 KGHSH, CDR2 LQKENI. The CDR3 consists of 15 residues. CDR3: CASSRPGRTGEGYTF. The DNA of the CDR3 is TGTGCCAGCTCACGGCCGGGACGGACCGGGGAGGGCTACACCTTC.

The table lists this clone with a count of one. The genes are TRBV7-2 and TRBJ1-2, with TRBD1 matching 8 bases. Germline trimming cut 4 bases from V and 8 bases from J; bases unmatched to any gene: 6. Per germline, CDR1 SGHTA and CDR2 FQGNSA. There are 13 residues in the CDR3. CDR3 loop: CASSSTGERGYTF. The CDR3 DNA reads as TGTGCCAGCAGCTCGACAGGGGAGCGGGGCTACACCTTC.

Comments on this clone: The sample holds other DNA sequences that translate to the same CDR3. The CDR3 spells CASSPGQGSSYEQYF. The DNA of the CDR3 is TGTGCCAGCTCACCGGGACAGGGAAGCTCCTACGAGCAGTACTTC. V gene TRBV18 combines with J gene TRBJ2-7, with 9 bases fitting TRBD1. CDR3 length: 15 amino acids. The germline CDR1 and CDR2 sequences are KGHSH and LQKENI. V lost 3 bases and J lost 0; bases outside the gene matches: 3.

This chain joins TRBV27 and TRBJ1-5; D is ambiguous. Trimming shortened V by 4 bases and J by 7 bases, and 14 bases separated the two germline ends. This CDR3 comprises 14 residues. In germline, CDR1 is MNHEY, CDR2 SMNVEV (reference sequence). The chain's CDR3 is CASSWFGDGQPQHF. In DNA, the CDR3 is TGTGCCAGCAGTTGGTTCGGGGATGGGCAGCCCCAGCATTTT.